The 21 T cell receptor beta chains reported below all come from one sample, sequenced in a study of regulatory T cells in long-lasting Graves disease. The authors built TCR beta libraries using iRepertoire HTBI primers and Arm-PCR of CDR3 regions. TCRdb re-derived calls from the multiplex PCR reads in MiXCR, one entry per CDR3 protein. Of a few hundred thousand distinct CDR3 sequences listed, 20% to 25% are singletons. Stated time point: persistent/refractory GD, antithyroid drugs over 5 years with positive TRAb. There was RNA extracted from PBMCs, and the TCR library was made from it. The material was peripheral blood mononuclear cells (PBMCs), obtained when the disease was refractory, from a patient treated with antithyroid drugs. These receptors all stem from a female donor with Graves disease.

This clonotype was detected a few times. The chain links TRBV5-1 to TRBJ2-7; D is undetermined. V lost 0 bases to trimming and J lost 4 bases, with 8 bases between them. The CDR3 loop spans 13 amino acids. Germline-derived CDR1 and CDR2 are SGHRS and YFSETQ. The CDR3: CASSLGLYYEQYF. The CDR3 DNA sequence: TGCGCCAGCAGCTTGGGTTTGTATTACGAGCAGTACTTC.

This clonotype was counted between two and nine times. The genes are TRBV3-1 and TRBJ1-5, with D maybe TRBD1 (5 bases). This CDR3 region has 17 residues. Germline loops: CDR1 LGHDT, CDR2 YNNKEL (reference sequence). The V gene lost 0 bases and the J gene lost 0 bases, with 12 bases spanning the gap. CDR3 residues: CASSQDDGAYSNQPQHF. The CDR3, as DNA: TGTGCCAGCAGCCAAGATGATGGGGCGTATAGCAATCAGCCCCAGCATTTT.

The chain is built from TRBV7-3 and TRBJ2-3, with a tentative D call TRBD2 (6 bases). The CDR3 is 16 amino acids. The V end lost 2 bases, the J end lost 3 bases, and 15 bases lay between the germline ends. Per germline, CDR1 SGHTA and CDR2 FQGTGA. CDR3 coding DNA: TGTGCCAGCAGCTTATGGGCCAGCGGGCGGACAGATACGCAGTATTTT. Protein sequence: CASSLWASGRTDTQYF.

This clonotype was counted between two and nine times. This chain joins TRBV4-1 and TRBJ1-5; D is undetermined. CDR1 and CDR2 (germline): MGHRA, YSYEKL. This CDR3 contains 15 residues. The V end was cut by 0 bases, the J end by 2 bases, with 8 bases between. For the CDR3, the DNA is TGCGCCAGCAGCCAAGATGGGCTGGGCAATCAGCCCCAGCATTTT. It is translated as CASSQDGLGNQPQHF.

This clonotype was detected ten times or more. The chain uses TRBV28 and TRBJ1-3; D remains ambiguous. The CDR3 extends over 18 amino acids. Germline CDR1 reads MDHEN; CDR2 reads SYDVKM. The V and J ends lost 7 bases and 0 bases respectively, with 22 bases between them. CDR3 nucleotides: TGTGCCAGCAACACCCCCGGAGGGCGTTCGGACTCTGGAAACACCATATATTTT. The encoded protein is CASNTPGGRSDSGNTIYF.

This clonotype was seen at least ten times. The chain carries TRBV6-5 and TRBJ1-1, with unresolved D. The length of the CDR3 is 12 residues. V lost 4 bases to trimming and J lost 1 base, with 4 bases between them. Per the germline V gene, CDR1 is MNHEY and CDR2 is SVGAGI. The CDR3, as DNA: TGTGCCAGCAGTTCTGAGAACACTGAAGCTTTCTTT. It specifies CASSSENTEAFF.

This clonotype was seen more than once but under ten times. V and J are TRBV27 and TRBJ1-2, with D possibly TRBD1 on 6 matching bases. Germline V gene data show CDR1 as MNHEY and CDR2 as SMNVEV (reference sequence). This CDR3 has 16 residues. Between the trimmed V and J ends, which lost 4 bases and 1 base, there was a span of 16 bases. This chain's CDR3 is CASSCTGPECNYGYTF. The DNA of the CDR3 is TGTGCCAGCAGTTGTACAGGGCCTGAATGTAACTATGGCTACACCTTC.

This clonotype has at least ten counts. The genes are TRBV12-5 and TRBJ2-7; 7 bases fit TRBD2. Germline lookup yields CDR1 LGHNT and CDR2 FRNRAP. The CDR3 contains 18 residues. V was pared by 1 base and J by 2 bases, with 14 bases of the junction left unmatched. The CDR3 DNA is TGTGCTAGTGGTTTGGACCTCTTGGAGGGGAGGGCCACCTACGAGCAGTACTTC. This gives the protein CASGLDLLEGRATYEQYF.

This clonotype was picked up many times. V and J are TRBV2 and TRBJ1-2; D perhaps matches TRBD1 (5 bases). Germline V gives CDR1 SNHLY, CDR2 FYNNEI. With 5 bases removed from V and 2 bases from J, the gap between germline ends came to 9 bases. The CDR3 contains 13 residues. CDR3 protein: CASSWGGNYGYTF. CDR3 DNA sequence: TGTGCCAGCAGTTGGGGGGGAAACTATGGCTACACCTTC.

About this clonotype itself: Since a much larger clone is just one base distant, this may be a read error. Since the CDR3 does not end with the conserved phenylalanine or tryptophan, this likely comes from a read error. The CDR3 sequence: CASSLLEGPNTEAFL. DNA for the CDR3: TGTGCCAGCAGCTTACTAGAGGGGCCGAACACTGAAGCTTTCCTT. J is TRBJ1-1 and V is TRBV7-9, with a possible D match to TRBD1 (5 bases). Trimming shortened V by 2 bases and J by 1 base, and 11 bases separated the two germline ends. The CDR3 sequence is 15 residues long. Germline CDR1 SEHNR, CDR2 FQNEAQ (reference sequence).

This clonotype was detected only a few times. J is TRBJ1-1 and V is TRBV20-1; D remains ambiguous. This CDR3 contains 15 residues. The germline CDR1 and CDR2 sequences are DFQATT and SNEGSKA (reference sequence). Trimming removed 0 bases from V and 0 bases from J, with 11 bases in between. The CDR3 spells CSARDDGTLNTEAFF. CDR3 bases: TGCAGTGCTAGAGATGACGGCACGCTGAACACTGAAGCTTTCTTT.

At least ten counts were recorded for this clonotype. This chain connects TRBV12-3 or TRBV12-4 to TRBJ1-4; perhaps TRBD1 as D (6 bases). The germline V and J ends were trimmed by 6 bases and 6 bases, with 14 bases remaining between them. The CDR3 sequence is 14 residues long. The CDR3 loop reads CASRKGVGDEKLFF. CDR3 DNA: TGTGCCAGCAGAAAGGGGGTGGGGGATGAAAAACTGTTTTTT.

This clonotype was observed at least ten times. The chain couples TRBV29-1 to TRBJ2-5; perhaps TRBD1 as D (6 bases). Looked up from germline, CDR1 is SQVTM and CDR2 is ANQGSEA. The V gene lost 2 bases and the J gene lost 3 bases, with 7 bases spanning the gap. The CDR3 totals 12 residues. CDR3 sequence: CSVEHREETQYF. CDR3 sequence (DNA): TGCAGCGTTGAACACAGGGAAGAGACCCAGTACTTC. Complete variable domain (other parts from reference TRBV29-1 and TRBJ2-5): SAVISQKPSRDICQRGTSLTIQCQVDSQVTMMFWYRQQPGQSLTLIATANQGSEATYESGFVIDKFPISRPNLTFSTLTVSNMSPEDSSIYLCSVEHREETQYFGPGTRLLVL.

This clonotype has a handful of counts. This chain connects TRBV6-5 to TRBJ2-7; no clear D gene. The CDR3 is 14 residues long. CDR1 MNHEY and CDR2 SVGAGI come from the germline V gene. V was pared by 2 bases and J by 2 bases, with 10 bases between. The CDR3 DNA reads as TGTGCCAGCAGTTACCTAGACATAACCTACGAGCAGTACTTC. Its protein product is CASSYLDITYEQYF.

This chain joins TRBV28 and TRBJ1-3; D perhaps matches TRBD1 (6 bases). The V end was cut by 4 bases, the J end by 0 bases, with 13 bases between. There are 16 residues in the CDR3. Germline values: CDR1 MDHEN, CDR2 SYDVKM. The CDR3 loop reads CASSSGGGASGNTIYF. In nucleotides, the CDR3 is TGTGCCAGCAGTTCCGGAGGGGGTGCCTCTGGAAACACCATATATTTT.

This clonotype has more than one count but fewer than ten. The J gene is TRBJ1-1, the V gene TRBV6-1; a possible D gene is TRBD1 (5 bases). V was trimmed by 0 bases and J by 5 bases, leaving 16 bases between them. This CDR3 is 16 amino acids long. Germline V gives CDR1 MNHNS, CDR2 SASEGT. CDR3 nucleotides: TGTGCCAGCAGTGAAGCGCTTCGATGGGGGTTTACTGAAGCTTTCTTT. Protein sequence: CASSEALRWGFTEAFF.

V and J are TRBV27 and TRBJ2-3; the D gene is possibly TRBD1 (5 bases). V was trimmed by 3 bases and J by 6 bases, leaving 10 bases between them. This CDR3 is 13 amino acids long. The germline CDR1 and CDR2 sequences are MNHEY and SMNVEV (reference sequence). CDR3 region: CASSFSKGDTQYF. CDR3 bases: TGTGCCAGCAGTTTTTCGAAGGGGGATACGCAGTATTTT.

This sequence joins TRBV5-1 and TRBJ1-1; 7 bases align to TRBD1. The V and J ends lost 3 bases and 0 bases, in that order; junction bases with no gene match: 5. CDR1 and CDR2 from the germline V gene are SGHRS and YFSETQ. This CDR3 contains 15 residues. CDR3 nucleotide sequence: TGCGCCAGCAGCTCGGGTGGACAGGTGAACACTGAAGCTTTCTTT. Its protein is CASSSGGQVNTEAFF.

V is TRBV29-1 and J is TRBJ2-7; no firm D call. The germline CDR1 and CDR2 sequences are SQVTM and ANQGSEA. The CDR3 has 13 amino acids. Deletions cut 0 bases from V and 0 bases from J, with 6 bases between. CDR3 region: CSVEDPSSYEQYF. DNA for the CDR3: TGCAGCGTTGAAGATCCGAGCTCCTACGAGCAGTACTTC.

The chain employs TRBV6-1 and TRBJ1-2, with a possible D match to TRBD1 (6 bases). The V and J ends lost 6 bases and 7 bases respectively, with 27 bases between them. CDR1 is MNHNS, CDR2 SASEGT, per germline. The CDR3 consists of 17 residues. The CDR3 DNA sequence: TGTGCCAGCAGCTCAACTCAAGAGATTGGACAGATAGGTGGCTACACCTTC. Its protein product is CASSSTQEIGQIGGYTF.

There are a few counts of this clonotype. The chain couples TRBV11-1 to TRBJ2-2; no firm D call. Germline V gene sequence: CDR1 SGHAT, CDR2 FQDESV (reference sequence). Trimming stripped 3 bases from V and 0 bases from J, with 8 bases between. This CDR3 is built from 15 residues. The CDR3 region is CASSFGPTNTGELFF. The CDR3 DNA is TGTGCCAGCAGCTTCGGGCCGACGAACACCGGGGAGCTGTTTTTT.